Listed below are T cell receptor beta chains from one sample, sequenced in a study of T-cell reconstitution after alpha-beta-depleted transplantation in children. TCRdb re-called the PCR reads through MiXCR, storing one row per CDR3 protein. This table holds hundreds of thousands of distinct CDR3 sequences, just under 8.5% found once. Sample: PBMCs, mostly from graft donor cells, taken 180 days after TCRalphabeta/CD19-depleted stem cell transplant. The receptors stem from a male patient younger than 18 who had a stem cell transplant for acute lymphoblastic leukemia, so the T cells may come from the graft donor. Both conserved end residues are part of each CDR3. A D gene is named only where the DNA matches it firmly. Clone size is given for some rows only: seen once, a few or many times, or a class if the clone is expanded.

>many|TRBV7-2|-|TRBJ1-6
TGTGCCAGCAGCTTAGTGGTCCGGAGAGATAATTCACCCCTCCACTTT
CASSLVVRRDNSPLHF
>many|TRBV7-9|TRBD1|TRBJ2-7
TGTGCCAGCAGCCGTATACAGGGGCCCTCTACTTGGGAGCAGTACTTC
CASSRIQGPSTWEQYF
>many|TRBV2|-|TRBJ2-7
TGTGCCAGCAGATTTTCCTACGAGCAGTACTTC
CASRFSYEQYF
>many|TRBV20-1|-|TRBJ1-6
TGCAGTGCACCTGGGGGGGGGATCGGTTCACCCCTCCACTTT
CSAPGGGIGSPLHF
>-|TRBV20-1|-|TRBJ2-2
TGCAGTGCTAGAGATCCTGGGGTCGGGGAGCTGTTTTTT
CSARDPGVGELFF
>many|TRBV20-1|TRBD1|TRBJ1-2
TGCAGTGCCCTAGGACAGGACTATGGCTACACCTTC
CSALGQDYGYTF
>-|TRBV6-2/TRBV6-3|-|TRBJ1-1
TGTGCCAGCAGCCTTACTAAATACAGGGTGATAAGGGGCTACACTGAAGCTTTCTTT
CASSLTKYRVIRGYTEAFF
>many|TRBV20-1|TRBD1|TRBJ1-1
TGCAGTGCTCCCGGACAGGGGAAGGCTTTCTTT
CSAPGQGKAFF
>many|TRBV12-3/TRBV12-4|TRBD2|TRBJ2-7
TGTGCCAGCAGTACCGACCCGGGACTAGGCCCCTACGAGCAGTACTTC
CASSTDPGLGPYEQYF
>many|TRBV7-9|-|TRBJ2-1
TGTGCCAGCAGCTTCTCGACGGGGTACAATGAGCAGTTCTTC
CASSFSTGYNEQFF
>many|TRBV7-6|-|TRBJ2-2
TGTGCCAGCAGCTTAGAGGGTCCGGGACCATCTTTGAACACCGGGGAGCTGTTTTTT
CASSLEGPGPSLNTGELFF
>many|TRBV7-9|TRBD2|TRBJ2-3
TGTGCCAGCAGCCCCCCCGGAGGTAGCGGGAGCACAGATACGCAGTATTTT
CASSPPGGSGSTDTQYF
>many|TRBV25-1|TRBD2|TRBJ2-1
TGTGCCAGCAGTGAAGGGCTAGCGGGAGAGTGGGCCTACAATGAGCAGTTCTTC
CASSEGLAGEWAYNEQFF
>few|TRBV10-3|TRBD2|TRBJ2-7
TGTGCCATCAGTCAGATAGCGGGAGGGCCCTACGAGCAGTACTTC
CAISQIAGGPYEQYF
>many|TRBV7-9|TRBD1|TRBJ1-6
TGTGCCAGCAGCCTGGGACAGGAGAATTCACCCCTCCACTTT
CASSLGQENSPLHF
>many|TRBV4-1|TRBD1|TRBJ2-5
TGCGCCAGCAGCCAAGACCGTTGGGACAGCTACCAAGAGACCCAGTACTTC
CASSQDRWDSYQETQYF
>few|TRBV15|-|TRBJ2-2
TGTGCCACCAGCAGAGGCGGGAACATGCCGAACACCGGGGAGCTGTTTTTT
CATSRGGNMPNTGELFF
>-|TRBV19|TRBD2|TRBJ2-1
TGTGCCAGTACCTCGGGACTAGACTCCTACAATGAGCAGTTCTTC
CASTSGLDSYNEQFF
>many|TRBV12-3/TRBV12-4|-|TRBJ2-3
TGTGCCAGCAGTTTGAAGGCGGGCCACACAGATACGCAGTATTTT
CASSLKAGHTDTQYF
>many|TRBV5-1|TRBD1|TRBJ2-7
TGCGCCAGCAGCTTGATGTTTCCGGGACAGGGGAACGACGAGCAGTACTTC
CASSLMFPGQGNDEQYF
>many|TRBV12-3/TRBV12-4|TRBD1|TRBJ1-2
TGTGCCAGCAGTTTCGGACAGGGGGGTGGTGGCTACACCTTC
CASSFGQGGGGYTF
>many|TRBV6-5|-|TRBJ1-2
TGTGCCAGCAGTTACACGACGGGAAACTATGGCTACACCTTC
CASSYTTGNYGYTF
>many|TRBV2|-|TRBJ1-2
TGTGCCAGCAGGGGGCAGGGGCATGGCTACACCTTC
CASRGQGHGYTF
>many|TRBV6-5|TRBD1|TRBJ2-7
TGTGCCAGCAGTTGGACAGGGGGGGCCTACGAGCAGTACTTC
CASSWTGGAYEQYF
>many|TRBV12-3/TRBV12-4|TRBD2|TRBJ2-1
TGTGCCAGCAGTTCCAGACTAGCGGGGGGCAGGAATGAGCAGTTCTTC
CASSSRLAGGRNEQFF
>many|TRBV11-2|-|TRBJ2-3
TGTGCCAGCAGCCCCCGAGTAGGAGATACGCAGTATTTT
CASSPRVGDTQYF
>many|TRBV12-3/TRBV12-4|-|TRBJ2-1
TGTGCCAGCAGTTCAGGTTTTGAGCAGTTCTTC
CASSSGFEQFF
>few|TRBV6-1|-|TRBJ2-3
TGTGCCAGCAACTCGGGGGGCCTCACGGATACGCAGTATTTT
CASNSGGLTDTQYF
>-|TRBV7-2|TRBD2|TRBJ2-5
TGTGCCAGCAGCTTAGGGGCTAGCGGGGGGAACCAAGAGACCCAGTACTTC
CASSLGASGGNQETQYF
>many|TRBV28|TRBD1|TRBJ2-6
TGTGCCAGCAGTCCGGGACAGCTTTTCTCTGGGGCCAACGTCCTGACTTTC
CASSPGQLFSGANVLTF
>many|TRBV20-1|-|TRBJ1-1
TGCAGTGCGCTTCGGAACACTGAAGCTTTCTTT
CSALRNTEAFF
>many|TRBV11-2|-|TRBJ2-7
TGTGCCAGCAGCTCCCCCCCCCGGGAGCAGTACTTC
CASSSPPREQYF